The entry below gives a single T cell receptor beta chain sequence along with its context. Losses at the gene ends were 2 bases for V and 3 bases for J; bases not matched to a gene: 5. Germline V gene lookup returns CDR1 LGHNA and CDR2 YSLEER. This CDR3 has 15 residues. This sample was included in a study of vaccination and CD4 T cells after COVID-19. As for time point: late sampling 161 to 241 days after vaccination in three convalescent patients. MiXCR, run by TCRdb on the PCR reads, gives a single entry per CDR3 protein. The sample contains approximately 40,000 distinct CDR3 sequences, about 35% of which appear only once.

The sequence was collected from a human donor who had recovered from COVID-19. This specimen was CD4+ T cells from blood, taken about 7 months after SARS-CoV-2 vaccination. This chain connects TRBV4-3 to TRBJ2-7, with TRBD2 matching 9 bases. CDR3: CASSQSSGGYYEQYF. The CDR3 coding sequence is TGCGCCAGCAGCCAAAGTAGCGGGGGATACTACGAGCAGTACTTC.